This TCR beta chain was sequenced in a study of regulatory T cells in long-lasting Graves disease. This clonotype was counted many times. The germline V gene encodes CDR1 SGHAT and CDR2 FQDESV (reference sequence). Trimming took 5 bases from V and 5 from J, leaving 12 bases between them. The CDR3 runs 13 residues. Time point in this sample: newly diagnosed GD, antithyroid drugs for less than 3 months. The TCR library was made from RNA that had been extracted from PBMCs in TRIzol. Libraries of TCR beta came from iRepertoire HTBI primers plus Arm-PCR of CDR3 regions. TCRdb re-called the multiplex PCR reads through MiXCR, storing one row per CDR3 protein. Of 300,000 to 400,000 distinct CDR3 sequences listed, 15% to 18% were seen once; the top ten hold approximately 22%.

The material was peripheral blood mononuclear cells (PBMCs), obtained at new diagnosis, from a patient treated with antithyroid drugs. This receptor was identified in a female donor with Graves disease. This chain uses TRBV11-1 with TRBJ1-1, with unresolved D. Here the CDR3 DNA reads TGTGCCAGCAGCCACGAGGAAATGACTGAAGCTTTCTTT. Residues: CASSHEEMTEAFF. The whole variable domain, filled in from reference TRBV11-1 and TRBJ1-1, reads EAEVAQSPRYKITEKSQAVAFWCDPISGHATLYWYRQILGQGPELLVQFQDESVVDDSQLPKDRFSAERLKGVDSTLKIQPAELGDSAMYLCASSHEEMTEAFFGQGTRLTVV.